This T cell receptor (beta chain) was recorded in a study of blood T cells in healthy people across ages. Study-level findings and limits: More naive CD4+ cells and higher diversity marked long-lived donors relative to aged donors.

RNA extraction gave at least 5.5 micrograms of total RNA per sample. As concerns this clonotype: No antigen is known for it. At one of its ends the junction is not consistent with the germline gene, which may arise from a read error.

Primers used in a second PCR of about 6 to 11 cycles were a sample-barcoded 5' primer and a J-beta primer mix. All cDNA molecules were each tagged by a template-switch adaptor with 12 random nucleotides. TCRdb used MiXCR to reprocess the 5' RACE reads, holding one entry per CDR3 protein. The table shows about 900,000 distinct CDR3 sequences, with around 48% occurring only once. Germline CDR1 is GTSNPN and CDR2 is SVGIG (reference sequence). The CDR3 has 11 amino acids. Sequenced: blood. The J gene is TRBJ1-6, the V gene TRBV30; D uncertain. The origin of this receptor is a man younger than 45 in good health. In DNA, the CDR3 is TGTGCCTGGAGTTTCGCATCACCCCTTCACTTT. Translating gives CAWSFASPLHF. Looking up the rest from reference TRBV30 and TRBJ1-6 gives the full variable domain: SQTIHQWPATLVQPVGSPLSLECTVEGTSNPNLYWYRQAAGRGLQLLFYSVGIGQISSEVPQNLSASRPQDRQFILSSKKLLLSDSGFYLCAWSFASPLHFGNGTRLTVT.